This TCR beta chain was captured by sequencing in a study of blood T cell repertoires in COVID-19. TCRdb's table, derived via immunoSEQ multiplex PCR, lists solely in-frame clones and lacks some. Of a few hundred thousand clones listed, about 90% are singletons. Donors were grouped by their self-reported clinical history. Trimming left V 5 bases short and J 8 bases short, with 9 bases between. CDR1 and CDR2 (germline): MNHEY, SVGAGI. The CDR3 covers 11 residues. The chain links TRBV6-5 to TRBJ1-2; D gene unclear. Input material: PBMCs or T cells enriched from blood (not recorded which). This TCR was recovered from a man aged 30 to 45 who had recovered from COVID-19. The CDR3 here is CASSTREGYTF. Here the CDR3 DNA reads TGTGCCAGCAGTACTCGGGAGGGCTACACCTTC.